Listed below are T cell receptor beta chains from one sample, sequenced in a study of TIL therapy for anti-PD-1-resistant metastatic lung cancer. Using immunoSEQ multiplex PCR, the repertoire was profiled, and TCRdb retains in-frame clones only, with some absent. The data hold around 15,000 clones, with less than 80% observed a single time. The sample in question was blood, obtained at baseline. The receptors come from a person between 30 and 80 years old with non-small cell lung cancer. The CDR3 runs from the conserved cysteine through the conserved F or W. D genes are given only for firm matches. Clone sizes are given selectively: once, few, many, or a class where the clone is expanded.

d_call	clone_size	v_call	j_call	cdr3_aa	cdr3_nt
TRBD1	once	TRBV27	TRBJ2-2	CASKRQGASGELFF	TGTGCCAGCAAGAGACAGGGGGCATCAGGGGAGCTGTTTTTT
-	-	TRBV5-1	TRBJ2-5	CASRRWETQYF	TGCGCCAGCAGGAGGTGGGAGACCCAGTACTTC
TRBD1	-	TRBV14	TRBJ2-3	CASSQDRGTGQYF	TGTGCCAGCAGCCAAGATAGGGGGACAGGCCAGTATTTT
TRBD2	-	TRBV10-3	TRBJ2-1	CAIGAGTSGYNEQFF	TGTGCCATCGGGGCCGGGACTAGCGGATACAATGAGCAGTTCTTC
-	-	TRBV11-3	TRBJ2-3	CASSRLSIGTDTQYF	TGTGCCAGCAGCCGACTGTCCATCGGGACAGATACGCAGTATTTT
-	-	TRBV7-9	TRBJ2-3	CASSFGQYSTDTQYF	TGTGCCAGCAGCTTTGGACAGTACAGCACAGATACGCAGTATTTT
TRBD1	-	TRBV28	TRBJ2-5	CASSTGTGGGKTQYF	TGTGCCAGCAGTACCGGGACAGGGGGCGGGAAGACCCAGTACTTC
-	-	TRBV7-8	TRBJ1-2	CASSLLGGVRYGYTF	TGTGCCAGCAGCTTATTAGGAGGGGTTAGGTATGGCTACACCTTC
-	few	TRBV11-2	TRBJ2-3	CASSLGFTQDTQYF	TGTGCCAGCAGCTTAGGGTTTACGCAAGATACGCAGTATTTT
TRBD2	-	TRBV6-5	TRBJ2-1	CASRKAGAQFF	TGTGCCAGCAGAAAAGCGGGAGCCCAGTTCTTC
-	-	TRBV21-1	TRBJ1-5	CASTTDRVCHQPQHF	TGTGCCAGCACCACCGACAGGGTTTGTCATCAGCCCCAGCATTTT
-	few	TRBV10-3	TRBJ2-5	CAISDPRRETQYF	TGTGCCATCAGTGACCCACGCCGAGAGACCCAGTACTTC
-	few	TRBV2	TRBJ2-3	CASSPTLRATQYF	TGTGCCAGCAGTCCCACTTTGCGGGCTACGCAGTATTTT
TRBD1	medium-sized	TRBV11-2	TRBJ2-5	CASRDSHRQGRKTQYF	TGTGCCAGCAGGGATTCACATAGACAGGGTAGAAAGACCCAGTACTTC
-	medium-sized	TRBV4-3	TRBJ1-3	CASSQDPGFTGNTIYF	TGCGCCAGCAGCCAAGATCCAGGGTTTACTGGAAACACCATATATTTT
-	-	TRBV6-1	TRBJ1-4	CASSTMDPNEKLFF	TGTGCCAGCAGTACCATGGACCCTAATGAAAAACTGTTTTTT
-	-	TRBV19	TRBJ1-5	CASSIVGGMDGNQPQHF	TGTGCCAGTAGTATAGTCGGAGGGATGGATGGCAATCAGCCCCAGCATTTT
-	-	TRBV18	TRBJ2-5	CASSPGPPQETQYF	TGTGCCAGCTCACCGGGACCTCCCCAAGAGACCCAGTACTTC
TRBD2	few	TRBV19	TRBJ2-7	CASSLAGANYEQYF	TGTGCCAGTAGCCTAGCGGGGGCCAACTACGAGCAGTACTTC
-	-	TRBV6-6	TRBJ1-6	CASKRGILLNNSPLHF	TGTGCCAGCAAACGAGGAATACTATTAAATAATTCACCCCTCCACTTT
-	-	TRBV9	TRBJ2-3	CASSVQVGQRAQYF	TGTGCCAGCAGCGTACAGGTCGGGCAGAGGGCGCAGTATTTT
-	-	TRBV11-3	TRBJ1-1	CASSLDTEAFF	TGTGCCAGCAGCCTTGACACTGAAGCTTTCTTT
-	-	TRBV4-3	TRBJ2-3	CASSQESASADTQYF	TGCGCCAGCAGCCAAGAGTCGGCTAGCGCGGATACGCAGTATTTT
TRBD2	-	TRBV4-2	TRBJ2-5	CASSQEKRGGQETQYF	TGTGCCAGCAGCCAAGAAAAGCGGGGGGGCCAAGAGACCCAGTACTTC
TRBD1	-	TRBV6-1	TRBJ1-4	CASSDRQGLGEKLFF	TGTGCCAGCAGTGACCGACAGGGGTTGGGTGAAAAACTGTTTTTT
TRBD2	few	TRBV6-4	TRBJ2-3	CASSDSAGGVGADTQYF	TGTGCCAGCAGTGACTCGGCGGGGGGTGTTGGTGCAGATACGCAGTATTTT
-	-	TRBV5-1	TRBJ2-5	CASSLSSNGVETQYF	TGCGCCAGCAGCTTGTCATCGAATGGGGTAGAGACCCAGTACTTC
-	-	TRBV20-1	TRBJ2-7	CSARDSYEQYF	TGCAGTGCACGGGACTCCTACGAGCAGTACTTC
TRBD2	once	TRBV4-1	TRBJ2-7	CASSQGRTSVIYEQYF	TGCGCCAGCAGCCAAGGAAGGACTAGTGTGATCTACGAGCAGTACTTC
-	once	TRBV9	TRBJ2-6	CASSVLASPGANVLTF	TGTGCCAGCAGCGTTCTAGCCTCCCCTGGGGCCAACGTCCTGACTTTC
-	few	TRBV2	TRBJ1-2	CASRDIKGVGAYGYTF	TGTGCCAGCAGAGACATTAAGGGGGTAGGGGCCTATGGCTACACCTTC
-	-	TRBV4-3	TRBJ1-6	CASSEGSSSYNSPLHF	TGCGCCAGCAGCGAGGGTTCAAGCTCCTATAATTCACCCCTCCACTTT
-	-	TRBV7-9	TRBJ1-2	CASSSPGNSYGYTF	TGTGCCAGCAGCTCCCCCGGGAACTCCTATGGCTACACCTTC
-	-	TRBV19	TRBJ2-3	CASSQGRTSTDTQYF	TGTGCCAGTAGTCAGGGCAGGACCTCCACAGATACGCAGTATTTT